Listed below are T cell receptor beta chains from one sample, sequenced in a study of PD-L1 blockade in urothelial cancer. Profiled with immunoSEQ multiplex PCR; TCRdb holds only in-frame clones, not every one. The table records 45,000 to 55,000 clones, 79% of them present only once. The sample consisted of PBMCs, taken around atezolizumab (anti-PD-L1) treatment. These receptor sequences come from an older man with urothelial cancer. The CDR3 runs from the conserved cysteine through the conserved F or W. The D gene is left open where the match is weak. Size is stated for part of the rows, as once, few or many counts, or as a class when the clone is expanded.

TRBV25-1	15	TRBJ1-5	NA	NA	CASRLPRVGGQPQHF	TGTGCCAGCAGACTTCCCCGGGTGGGGGGTCAGCCCCAGCATTTT
TRBV6-1	14	TRBJ2-3	TRBD2	few	CASSGAGGPDTQYF	TGTGCCAGCAGTGGGGCGGGAGGGCCAGATACGCAGTATTTT
TRBV2	13	TRBJ2-5	TRBD2	NA	CASNRLAGGTQYF	TGTGCCAGCAATAGACTAGCGGGAGGGACCCAGTACTTC
TRBV5-1	15	TRBJ2-1	TRBD2	NA	CASSRTSGDYNEQFF	TGCGCCAGCAGCCGGACTAGCGGGGACTACAATGAGCAGTTCTTC
TRBV28	14	TRBJ1-1	NA	NA	CASSLGGRRTEAFF	TGTGCCAGCAGTTTGGGGGGGCGCCGCACTGAAGCTTTCTTT
TRBV5-4	14	TRBJ2-7	TRBD1	NA	CASSSGQGPNEQYF	TGTGCCAGCAGTTCTGGACAGGGCCCGAACGAGCAGTACTTC
TRBV28	12	TRBJ1-1	NA	few	CASSRLNTEAFF	TGTGCCAGCAGCAGATTGAACACTGAAGCTTTCTTT
TRBV6-1	18	TRBJ1-5	NA	NA	CASSVPIGFRGIDQPQHF	TGTGCCAGCAGTGTACCTATAGGGTTCCGGGGAATTGACCAGCCCCAGCATTTT
TRBV27	16	TRBJ1-1	NA	NA	CASSAERGTWNTEAFF	TGTGCCAGCAGTGCCGAAAGGGGAACTTGGAACACTGAAGCTTTCTTT
TRBV9	16	TRBJ2-2	NA	NA	CASSVHPGVGTGELFF	TGTGCCAGCAGCGTACACCCAGGGGTAGGCACCGGGGAGCTGTTTTTT
TRBV29-1	13	TRBJ1-2	NA	NA	CSVMPRWDYGYTF	TGCAGCGTTATGCCGCGGTGGGACTATGGCTACACCTTC
TRBV5-1	15	TRBJ2-1	TRBD2	NA	CASSLVVAGGGEQFF	TGCGCCAGCAGCTTGGTGGTAGCGGGAGGAGGAGAGCAGTTCTTC
TRBV9	15	TRBJ1-3	TRBD1	NA	CASSTRGHGGNTIYF	TGTGCCAGCAGCACAAGGGGGCACGGTGGAAACACCATATATTTT
TRBV30	15	TRBJ2-3	NA	NA	CAWSVQQGPTDTQYF	TGTGCCTGGAGTGTACAGCAGGGCCCTACAGATACGCAGTATTTT
TRBV5-5	15	TRBJ1-4	TRBD1	NA	CASSSQTGGNEKLFF	TGTGCCAGCAGTTCACAGACAGGGGGGAATGAAAAACTGTTTTTT
TRBV11-2	14	TRBJ2-1	NA	NA	CASSLGLGRFEQFF	TGTGCCAGCAGCTTAGGACTAGGGAGATTTGAGCAGTTCTTC
TRBV18	15	TRBJ2-7	TRBD2	NA	CASSPGSGSRYEQYF	TGTGCCAGCTCACCCGGAAGCGGGAGCCGATACGAGCAGTACTTC
TRBV29-1	16	TRBJ2-6	TRBD1	NA	CSVGDSGRSGANVLTF	TGCAGCGTCGGGGACAGTGGGCGCTCTGGGGCCAACGTCCTGACTTTC
TRBV19	13	TRBJ2-5	NA	NA	CASSIDRQETQYF	TGTGCCAGTAGTATAGATCGTCAAGAGACCCAGTACTTC
TRBV2	13	TRBJ2-7	TRBD2	many	CASLLAGTYEQYF	TGTGCCAGCCTACTAGCGGGAACCTACGAGCAGTACTTC
TRBV6-1	13	TRBJ1-2	NA	NA	CASSDEGQTGYTF	TGTGCCAGCAGTGATGAAGGACAGACTGGCTACACCTTC
TRBV6-1	14	TRBJ2-1	NA	NA	CASSPGGLDTEQFF	TGTGCCAGCAGCCCTGGAGGCCTCGATACTGAGCAGTTCTTC
TRBV11-2	15	TRBJ1-2	TRBD1	NA	CASSFRTGGAEGYTF	TGTGCCAGCAGCTTCAGGACAGGGGGCGCAGAAGGCTACACCTTC
TRBV6-5	12	TRBJ1-5	NA	NA	CASGTGKQPQHF	TGTGCCAGCGGTACAGGTAAACAGCCCCAGCATTTT
TRBV13	15	TRBJ1-4	TRBD1	NA	CASSFRDRGNEKLFF	TGTGCCAGCAGCTTCCGGGACAGGGGTAATGAAAAACTGTTTTTT
TRBV14	14	TRBJ2-6	NA	NA	CASSQVRGTNVLTF	TGTGCCAGCAGCCAGGTTAGGGGTACCAACGTCCTGACTTTC
TRBV29-1	13	TRBJ1-4	NA	NA	CSVGALVGEKLFF	TGCAGCGTGGGGGCCTTGGTCGGGGAAAAACTGTTTTTT
TRBV6-5	11	TRBJ2-1	NA	NA	CASTRGREQFF	TGTGCCAGCACTCGCGGGCGTGAGCAGTTCTTC
TRBV5-1	17	TRBJ2-3	TRBD1	NA	CASRGQGPTAFTDTQYF	TGCGCCAGCAGGGGACAGGGGCCGACCGCATTCACAGATACGCAGTATTTT
TRBV18	15	TRBJ1-1	NA	few	CASSPSRGQNTEAFF	TGTGCCAGCTCTCCATCTAGGGGCCAGAACACTGAAGCTTTCTTT
TRBV28	15	TRBJ1-4	NA	NA	CASSSDFATNEKLFF	TGTGCCAGCAGTTCCGACTTTGCAACTAATGAAAAACTGTTTTTT
TRBV10-1	15	TRBJ2-4	TRBD1	NA	CASSIIPGQLSIQYF	TGCGCCAGCAGTATTATCCCGGGACAGCTTAGCATTCAGTACTTC
TRBV18	12	TRBJ1-1	NA	NA	CASSTMNTEAFF	TGTGCCAGCTCGACTATGAACACTGAAGCTTTCTTT
TRBV10-2	14	TRBJ2-7	TRBD2	NA	CASTLAGIVYEQYF	TGCGCCAGCACCTTAGCGGGAATAGTCTACGAGCAGTACTTC
TRBV5-6	14	TRBJ1-2	NA	once	CASSLEDPGYGYTF	TGTGCCAGCAGCCTGGAGGACCCGGGGTATGGCTACACCTTC
TRBV7-3	16	TRBJ2-3	TRBD1	once	CASSLSFGQGADTQYF	TGTGCCAGCAGCTTATCCTTTGGACAGGGCGCAGATACGCAGTATTTT
TRBV28	15	TRBJ1-1	NA	once	CASSYPAGEVTEAFF	TGTGCCAGCAGTTACCCCGCGGGGGAGGTCACTGAAGCTTTCTTT
TRBV10-2	16	TRBJ2-5	TRBD1	few	CASSELDRVRLETQYF	TGCGCCAGCAGTGAACTGGACAGGGTGAGATTGGAGACCCAGTACTTC
TRBV30	17	TRBJ2-1	TRBD1	NA	CAWSVRELGTGVNEQFF	TGTGCCTGGAGTGTACGGGAACTGGGGACAGGGGTAAATGAGCAGTTCTTC
TRBV29-1	13	TRBJ2-7	TRBD1	NA	CSAGDRAWREQYF	TGCAGCGCTGGGGACAGGGCCTGGAGGGAGCAGTACTTC
TRBV14	14	TRBJ2-7	TRBD1	NA	CASSRGQSSYEQYF	TGTGCCAGCAGCCGGGGACAGAGCTCCTACGAGCAGTACTTC
TRBV7-2	12	TRBJ2-3	NA	NA	CASSFLTDTQYF	TGTGCCAGCAGCTTTCTCACAGATACGCAGTATTTT
TRBV7-8	18	TRBJ1-1	NA	few	CASSFFTPKRKLNTEAFF	TGTGCCAGCAGCTTTTTTACCCCGAAGCGGAAGCTTAACACTGAAGCTTTCTTT
TRBV23-1	15	TRBJ1-2	NA	few	CASGAKGRIGYGYTF	TGCGCCAGCGGCGCCAAGGGGCGCATAGGCTATGGCTACACCTTC
TRBV7-2	15	TRBJ1-2	NA	NA	CASSPPRGGGYGYTF	TGTGCCAGCAGCCCCCCGAGGGGAGGGGGCTATGGCTACACCTTC
TRBV27	19	TRBJ2-1	TRBD2	NA	CASSWWGIGTSGSNNEQFF	TGTGCCAGCAGTTGGTGGGGGATCGGGACTAGCGGGAGTAACAATGAGCAGTTCTTC
TRBV4-1	14	TRBJ2-7	NA	once	CASSEFAGTYEQYF	TGCGCCAGCAGCGAGTTCGCAGGTACCTACGAGCAGTACTTC
TRBV28	16	TRBJ2-1	NA	NA	CASFSTVNGAYNEQFF	TGTGCCAGCTTTTCAACCGTCAACGGGGCCTACAATGAGCAGTTCTTC
TRBV5-1	14	TRBJ2-5	TRBD2	NA	CASRGGTSEETQYF	TGCGCCAGCAGGGGCGGGACTAGCGAAGAGACCCAGTACTTC
TRBV11-2	14	TRBJ2-1	NA	NA	CASSRDNTYNEQFF	TGTGCCAGCAGCCGGGACAATACCTACAATGAGCAGTTCTTC
TRBV6-5	16	TRBJ2-7	TRBD2	NA	CASSLSLAGGTYEQYF	TGTGCCAGCAGTTTAAGCCTAGCGGGAGGCACCTACGAGCAGTACTTC
TRBV5-4	13	TRBJ2-1	TRBD1	NA	CASSRTGVNEQFF	TGTGCCAGCAGCAGGACAGGGGTCAATGAGCAGTTCTTC
TRBV28	13	TRBJ2-7	NA	NA	CASSFQRSYEQYF	TGTGCCAGCAGTTTTCAGCGGTCCTACGAGCAGTACTTC